The rows below give T cell receptor beta chains drawn from one sample of a study of blood T cell repertoires in COVID-19. Assay: immunoSEQ multiplex PCR; the TCRdb copy retains only in-frame clones and omits some. In the table there are about 190,000 clones, 70% to 90% of which are singletons. The specimen sequenced was peripheral blood. The receptors here all came from a human donor in a cohort sampled during active COVID-19. Both conserved end residues are part of each CDR3. D genes are given only for firm matches. A row's size may be missing; if present it is once, few, many or a size class.

V,D,J,size,DNA,CDR3
TRBV6-2/TRBV6-3,TRBD1,TRBJ1-4,.,TGTGCCAGCAGTTACTCCGGACAGGGGATAGCAACTAATGAAAAACTGTTTTTT,CASSYSGQGIATNEKLFF
TRBV7-2,TRBD2,TRBJ2-7,.,TGTGCCAGCACACTAGCGGGGGCAGACGAGCAGTACTTC,CASTLAGADEQYF
TRBV3-1/TRBV3-2,TRBD2,TRBJ2-3,.,TGTGCCAGCAGCCAGCGGAGAACTAGCGCCGGAGATACGCAGTATTTT,CASSQRRTSAGDTQYF
TRBV9,.,TRBJ2-1,.,TGTGCCAGCAGCGTAGGCCCGGGACTCCGGGTGGATGAGCAGTTCTTC,CASSVGPGLRVDEQFF
TRBV28,.,TRBJ1-4,.,TGTGCCAGCAGTTTAAATCTTGCGGGACTGAGTAATGAAAAACTGTTTTTT,CASSLNLAGLSNEKLFF
TRBV5-4,.,TRBJ1-1,.,TGTGCCAGCAGAGACGGCGGAGACACTGAAGCTTTCTTT,CASRDGGDTEAFF
TRBV10-3,.,TRBJ2-3,.,TGTGCCATCAGTTTCCAGGGGGGAGGCACAGATACGCAGTATTTT,CAISFQGGGTDTQYF
TRBV5-6,TRBD1,TRBJ1-6,once,TGTGCCAGCAGCAGGGACAGATTTAATTCACCCCTCCACTTT,CASSRDRFNSPLHF
TRBV5-4,TRBD2,TRBJ2-2,once,TGTGCCAGCAGTTCCGGGGGGGGCACCGGGGAGCTGTTTTTT,CASSSGGGTGELFF
TRBV2,TRBD1,TRBJ1-1,.,TGTGCCAGCAGTGAAGGGGGACAGGGCAATGAAGCTTTCTTT,CASSEGGQGNEAFF
TRBV28,.,TRBJ1-1,.,TGTGCCAGCACGGGGGGCCGGGGGGGCAACACTGAAGCTTTCTTT,CASTGGRGGNTEAFF
TRBV10-2,.,TRBJ1-3,.,TGCGCCAGCAGTGACGACAGCCATTCTGGAAACACCATATATTTT,CASSDDSHSGNTIYF
TRBV2,TRBD1,TRBJ1-5,once,TGTGCCAGCAGTCCTCGGACAGGGCATAGCAATCAGCCCCAGCATTTT,CASSPRTGHSNQPQHF
TRBV19,TRBD1,TRBJ1-2,few,TGTGCCAGTGACAGGGGCCATGGCTACACCTTC,CASDRGHGYTF
TRBV5-4,TRBD1,TRBJ2-2,.,TGTGCCAGCAGAGCGGACAGGGTCAACGCCGGGGAGCTGTTTTTT,CASRADRVNAGELFF
TRBV3-1/TRBV3-2,.,TRBJ1-6,.,TGTGCCAGCAGGACAGTGCACAGCTCCTATAATTCACCCCTCCACTTT,CASRTVHSSYNSPLHF
TRBV7-9,.,TRBJ1-4,.,TGTGCCAGCAGCTTAGTCGGCGGAGGGGTCGAAAAACTGTTTTTT,CASSLVGGGVEKLFF
TRBV24-1,TRBD1,TRBJ1-2,once,TGTGCCACCAGTGATAGCAGGGGGCGGGAAGGCTACACCTTC,CATSDSRGREGYTF
TRBV19,.,TRBJ1-3,.,TGTGCCAGTAGTCCACAAGGAAACACCATATATTTT,CASSPQGNTIYF
TRBV7-8,TRBD2,TRBJ2-7,few,TGTGCCAGCAGCCCGGGACTAGCGGGCGAGCAGTACTTC,CASSPGLAGEQYF
TRBV20-1,.,TRBJ2-7,few,TGCAGTGCAGAATTGAGCGAGCAGTACTTC,CSAELSEQYF
TRBV27,TRBD2,TRBJ2-3,.,TGTGCCAGCAGTTTATATCGCGGCGGGGGGCGGGCAGATACGCAGTATTTT,CASSLYRGGGRADTQYF
TRBV28,TRBD2,TRBJ2-7,.,TGTGCCAGCAGCCCCGTGGGTGGCGGCGGGAGGGCTAGATACGAGCAGTACTTC,CASSPVGGGGRARYEQYF
TRBV19,TRBD2,TRBJ2-3,.,TGTGCCAGTAGTAGGTTCCGGGGGGTCACAGATACGCAGTATTTT,CASSRFRGVTDTQYF
TRBV4-2,TRBD2,TRBJ2-2,.,TGTGCCAGCAGCCAAGACCTTAGCGGGAGGGCCCCCACCGGGGAGCTGTTTTTT,CASSQDLSGRAPTGELFF
TRBV9,TRBD2,TRBJ2-7,.,TGTGCCAGCAGCGTAGAGGGTAGCGGGGATACCTACGAGCAGTACTTC,CASSVEGSGDTYEQYF
TRBV15,TRBD2,TRBJ2-1,once,TGTGCCACCAGCAGAGGGTGGACTAGCGGGGGGCTTACGCGAAAATTCAATGAGCAGTTCTTC,CATSRGWTSGGLTRKFNEQFF
TRBV10-2,.,TRBJ1-1,.,TGCGCCAGCAGTGCGGGGACAATGAACACTGAAGCTTTCTTT,CASSAGTMNTEAFF
TRBV28,TRBD1,TRBJ1-1,.,TGTGCCAGCAGTCCAAGACAGGGGGCCACTGAAGCTTTCTTT,CASSPRQGATEAFF
TRBV5-1,TRBD1,TRBJ1-3,.,TGCGCCAGCAGCATCGGATCCAGGGACAGCTCTGGAAACACCATATATTTT,CASSIGSRDSSGNTIYF
TRBV18,TRBD1,TRBJ1-3,.,TGTGCCAGCTCACCGGGACAGGCCGTCTCTGGAAACACCATATATTTT,CASSPGQAVSGNTIYF
TRBV6-2/TRBV6-3,TRBD1,TRBJ1-2,few,TGTGCCAGCAGTGGGACAGGGATATATGGCTACACCTTC,CASSGTGIYGYTF
TRBV4-3,.,TRBJ1-5,.,TGCGCCAGCAGCCAAGCGTGGGGGGGGCGGCAGCCCCAGCATTTT,CASSQAWGGRQPQHF